Each of the 21 T cell receptor beta chains below was sequenced from the same sample in a study of blood T cell repertoires in COVID-19 (dated by TCRdb to the early 2020s). Library preparation used the immunoSEQ multiplex PCR assay. TCRdb took this table from immuneACCESS and kept in-frame rearrangements with V and J called. Such tables lack part of the clones; where checked against another copy, unresolved V genes explain under half of the gap, and the rest is unexplained. For this sample the table gives about 100,000 clones, of which 80% to 95% were detected only once. Roughly 4.3% of the sample is in the top ten clones. Sequencing was performed on peripheral blood. The receptors were gathered from a man younger than 30 with acute or convalescent COVID-19.

This CDR3 is CASSVVPGDYGYTF. The CDR3 DNA is TGTGCCAGCAGCGTAGTCCCCGGGGACTATGGCTACACCTTC. The gene calls are TRBV9 and TRBJ1-2; D uncertain. Germline CDR1 is SGDLS and CDR2 is YYNGEE. This CDR3 spans 14 amino acids. The germline V and J ends were trimmed by 0 bases and 3 bases, with 9 bases remaining between them.

The chain links TRBV18 to TRBJ1-4, with 7 bases fitting TRBD1. With 2 bases clipped from V and 2 bases from J, the junction kept 5 bases outside the gene matches. The CDR3 covers 16 residues. The germline V gene encodes CDR1 KGHSH and CDR2 LQKENI. The CDR3 coding sequence is TGTGCCAGCTCACCATTCGCGACAGGGACTAATGAAAAACTGTTTTTT. Protein product: CASSPFATGTNEKLFF.

V and J are TRBV7-6 and TRBJ1-6, with 8 positions matching TRBD1. This CDR3 has 17 amino acids. The germline CDR1 and CDR2 sequences are SGHVS and FNYEAQ. Trimming removed 5 bases from V and 7 bases from J; junction bases left unmatched: 13. CDR3 sequence reads: CASSQWLTGEKNSPLHF. CDR3 in DNA: TGTGCCAGCAGCCAATGGCTGACAGGGGAGAAGAATTCACCCCTCCACTTT.

V usage is TRBV5-5 and J usage is TRBJ1-4; perhaps TRBD1 as D (5 bases). Germline CDR1 and CDR2: SGHKS and YYEKEE (reference sequence). The CDR3 length is 19 residues. V lost 4 bases and J 4 bases, leaving 26 bases between the germline ends. CDR3 loop: CASSLGRDSKTRSNEKLFF. The CDR3 bases are TGTGCCAGCAGCCTTGGTAGGGACTCCAAGACCCGTAGTAATGAAAAACTGTTTTTT.

The chain recombines TRBV18 with TRBJ2-6, with D tentatively TRBD1 (5 bases). Looked up from germline, CDR1 is KGHSH and CDR2 is LQKENI. The CDR3 is 17 amino acids. V was pared by 4 bases and J by 0 bases, with 13 bases between. The DNA for the CDR3 is TGTGCCAGCTCACAAGGGGTAGGGAACTCTGGGGCCAACGTCCTGACTTTC. Translation: CASSQGVGNSGANVLTF. Together with reference TRBV18 and TRBJ2-6, the CDR3 gives the full variable domain: NAGVMQNPRHLVRRRGQEARLRCSPMKGHSHVYWYRQLPEEGLKFMVYLQKENIIDESGMPKERFSAEFPKEGPSILRIQQVVRGDSAAYFCASSQGVGNSGANVLTFGAGSRLTVL.

This chain uses TRBV14 with TRBJ1-2; perhaps TRBD1 as D (5 bases). The germline V gene encodes CDR1 SGHDN and CDR2 FVKESK. CDR3 size: 14 residues. V was cut by 0 bases and J by 4 bases, with 9 bases left in between. In DNA, the CDR3 is TGTGCCAGCAGCCAAGACAGGGCTGTCTATGGCTACACCTTC. Translated: CASSQDRAVYGYTF.

The chain joins TRBV19 to TRBJ1-1; 9 bases match TRBD1. The CDR3 is 14 amino acids. The V gene's germline CDR1 is LNHDA and CDR2 SQIVND (reference sequence). J was trimmed by 5 bases and V by 6 bases; bases with no gene match: 7. The CDR3 DNA reads TGTGCCAGTAGAAGACACAGGGGGCTAACTGAAGCTTTCTTT. This codes for CASRRHRGLTEAFF.

The chain recombines TRBV18 with TRBJ2-7; 9 bases match TRBD1. This CDR3 region has 13 residues. Germline V gene data show CDR1 as KGHSH and CDR2 as LQKENI. Trimming cost V 3 bases and J 6 bases; bases outside gene matches: 3. In nucleotides, the CDR3 is TGTGCCAGCTCACCGGACAGGGGACGCGAGCAGTACTTC. Protein sequence: CASSPDRGREQYF. Looking up the rest from reference TRBV18 and TRBJ2-7 gives the full variable domain: NAGVMQNPRHLVRRRGQEARLRCSPMKGHSHVYWYRQLPEEGLKFMVYLQKENIIDESGMPKERFSAEFPKEGPSILRIQQVVRGDSAAYFCASSPDRGREQYFGPGTRLTVT.

The V call is TRBV19, the J call TRBJ1-2; 9 bases line up with TRBD1. Unmatched junction bases numbered 15, after V lost 5 bases and J lost 5 bases. Per the germline V gene, CDR1 is LNHDA and CDR2 is SQIVND (reference sequence). The CDR3 is 17 residues long. The CDR3 reads CASSFGTGITFWYGYTF. CDR3 DNA: TGTGCCAGTAGTTTTGGGACAGGGATTACCTTTTGGTATGGCTACACCTTC.

The chain combines TRBV20-1 with TRBJ2-7; D is unclear. This CDR3 region has 15 residues. Per the germline V gene, CDR1 is DFQATT and CDR2 is SNEGSKA (reference sequence). Trimming cost V 3 bases and J 0 bases, with 15 bases left between them. The CDR3 DNA reads as TGCAGTGCTAGTCTGGGCGTGCTTGACTCCTACGAGCAGTACTTC. Translated: CSASLGVLDSYEQYF.

The CDR3 coding sequence is TGTGCCAGCAGCTTAAACGCGGGAGGGTTGTACGAGCAGTACTTC. This translates into CASSLNAGGLYEQYF. The rearrangement joins TRBV11-2 to TRBJ2-7; 9 bases line up with TRBD2. Germline loops: CDR1 SGHAT, CDR2 FQNNGV. The CDR3 is 15 residues long. V trimming: 2 bases; J trimming: 4 bases; junction bases outside the gene matches: 6.

This clone occurred once. The CDR3, as DNA: TGTGCCAGCAGCCTAAGGACGTCGGGGGATTCACCCCTCCACTTT. Encoded protein: CASSLRTSGDSPLHF. This sequence joins TRBV7-6 and TRBJ1-6, with D perhaps matching TRBD1 (5 bases). CDR3 length equals 15 residues. Germline V CDR1 and CDR2: SGHVS, FNYEAQ. V lost 5 bases and J 8 bases, leaving 16 bases between the germline ends.

The J gene is TRBJ1-6, the V gene TRBV9; TRBD1 agrees at 8 bases. Per germline, CDR1 SGDLS and CDR2 YYNGEE. This CDR3 has 17 residues. Trimming cost V 0 bases and J 7 bases; bases outside gene matches: 9. The CDR3 bases are TGTGCCAGCAGCGTAGCTTCCGGGCAGGGGGCAAATTCACCCCTCCACTTT. Its protein product is CASSVASGQGANSPLHF.

The rearrangement links TRBV19 to TRBJ1-2; 7 bases align to TRBD1. CDR3 size: 16 residues. With V trimmed by 0 bases and J by 4 bases, 8 bases remained unmatched. The V gene's germline CDR1 is LNHDA and CDR2 SQIVND (reference sequence). CDR3 amino acids: CASSIEVKGQSYGYTF. The CDR3 DNA sequence: TGTGCCAGTAGTATAGAAGTAAAGGGACAGAGCTATGGCTACACCTTC.

The genes are TRBV6-1 and TRBJ2-6; TRBD1 might be the D (5 bases). Deletions cut 7 bases from V and 0 bases from J, with 10 bases between. Germline CDR1 and CDR2: MNHNS and SASEGT. This CDR3 spans 15 amino acids. The CDR3 protein is CASTPQGSGANVLTF. The DNA of the CDR3 is TGTGCCAGCACCCCGCAGGGCTCTGGGGCCAACGTCCTGACTTTC.

The chain is built from TRBV25-1 and TRBJ2-1, with D maybe TRBD1 (5 bases). With 3 bases removed from V and 7 bases from J, the gap between germline ends came to 19 bases. Germline CDR1 is MGHDK and CDR2 is SYGVNS. This CDR3 contains 16 residues. Here the CDR3 DNA reads TGTGCCAGCAGTGAGTATCGAGTAGGGGTCGTAAATGAGCAGTTCTTC. Translating gives CASSEYRVGVVNEQFF.

This chain links TRBV9 with TRBJ2-2, with a weak D call TRBD2 (6 bases). The CDR3 is made up of 14 amino acids. Trimming took off 0 bases at V and 7 bases at J, with 10 bases between the two ends. Germline-derived CDR1 and CDR2 are SGDLS and YYNGEE. The CDR3 DNA reads as TGTGCCAGCAGCGTAGGGAGGGGTCACGGGGAGCTGTTTTTT. It codes for CASSVGRGHGELFF.

In its sample, this clone was seen a few times. J is TRBJ1-2 and V is TRBV25-1, with a tentative D call TRBD1 (6 bases). Trimming pared 5 bases from V and 3 bases from J, leaving 13 bases between. Per the germline V gene, CDR1 is MGHDK and CDR2 is SYGVNS. The CDR3 loop spans 14 amino acids. CDR3 nucleotides: TGTGCCAGCAGTACTAGGGGGGGGCACTATGGCTACACCTTC. This encodes CASSTRGGHYGYTF.

This clone was seen a few times. Within the sample, other DNA sequences also encode this same CDR3. The V and J genes are TRBV5-1 and TRBJ2-7; TRBD2 might be the D (5 bases). This CDR3 region has 13 residues. V dropped 4 bases and J dropped 5 bases, with 13 bases sitting between them. Germline lookup yields CDR1 SGHRS and CDR2 YFSETQ. The DNA of the CDR3 is TGCGCCAGCAGCCCCCGGGGTCTCCACGAGCAGTACTTC. Protein sequence: CASSPRGLHEQYF.

The chain joins TRBV10-3 to TRBJ1-2; D is unresolved. Trimming removed 4 bases at V and 8 bases at J, with 11 bases between. CDR3 length: 12 residues. Germline CDR1 reads ENHRY; CDR2 reads SYGVKD. The CDR3 protein is CAISAGGLGYTF. Written as DNA, the CDR3 is TGTGCCATCAGTGCGGGAGGCTTGGGCTACACCTTC.

V and J are TRBV2 and TRBJ1-4; D is ambiguous. Between the trimmed V and J ends, which lost 6 bases and 0 bases, there was a span of 11 bases. This CDR3 has 15 amino acids. The V gene's germline CDR1 is SNHLY and CDR2 FYNNEI. CDR3 nucleotide sequence: TGTGCCAGCAGATTGACTGTTGCAACTAATGAAAAACTGTTTTTT. Translation gives CASRLTVATNEKLFF.